These 13 T cell receptor beta chains share one sample of origin, sequenced in a study of shared clonotypes between healthy human individuals. Repertoires were generated with immunoSEQ multiplex PCR, while TCRdb's copy carries only in-frame clones and drops some. The data show some 650,000 clones, with around 97% seen just once and roughly 0.055% held by the top ten. The material sequenced was naive CD4+ T cells sorted from blood. The sample's subset: CD45RA+ positively selected. These TCRs come from a woman in her twenties or thirties in good health.

As for this clone: The same CDR3 also results from other DNA sequences found in this sample. V usage is TRBV29-1 and J usage is TRBJ2-5; the match to TRBD1 covers 7 bases. Germline CDR1 reads SQVTM; CDR2 reads ANQGSEA. The J segment lost 1 base and the V segment lost 6 bases, leaving 2 bases of the junction unmatched. The CDR3 has 12 amino acids. The CDR3: CSVGTAQETQYF. The CDR3 DNA reads TGCAGCGTAGGGACAGCCCAAGAGACCCAGTACTTC.

The CDR3 spells CASSLLSGTGMGEQYF. The DNA for the CDR3 is TGCGCCAGCAGCTTGCTCTCAGGGACAGGAATGGGAGAGCAGTACTTC. The J gene is TRBJ2-5, the V gene TRBV5-1; 8 bases match TRBD1. From germline, CDR1 is SGHRS and CDR2 YFSETQ. The CDR3 sequence is 16 residues long. With V trimmed by 1 base and J by 11 bases, 16 bases remained unmatched.

This chain's CDR3 is CASSLVGDQPQHF. The DNA for the CDR3 is TGTGCCAGCAGTTTAGTAGGAGATCAGCCCCAGCATTTT. J is TRBJ1-5 and V is TRBV27; D not resolved. The V end was cut by 2 bases, the J end by 5 bases, with 7 bases between. The CDR3 loop spans 13 amino acids. CDR1 is MNHEY and CDR2 is SMNVEV in the germline V gene (reference sequence).

This chain links TRBV18 with TRBJ2-7; weak D call: TRBD1 (6 bases). In germline, CDR1 is KGHSH, CDR2 LQKENI. The CDR3 length is 15 residues. V shed 6 bases and J shed 2 bases, with 17 bases lying between them. CDR3 sequence: CASSPTGQPTYEQYF. The DNA of the CDR3 is TGTGCCAGCTCGCCCACAGGGCAGCCGACCTACGAGCAGTACTTC. Using reference TRBV18 and TRBJ2-7 for the parts outside the CDR3, the full variable domain is NAGVMQNPRHLVRRRGQEARLRCSPMKGHSHVYWYRQLPEEGLKFMVYLQKENIIDESGMPKERFSAEFPKEGPSILRIQQVVRGDSAAYFCASSPTGQPTYEQYFGPGTRLTVT.

The chain recombines TRBV28 with TRBJ2-3; D unclear. V was cut by 8 bases and J by 2 bases, with 17 bases left in between. Germline V gives CDR1 MDHEN, CDR2 SYDVKM. The length of the CDR3 is 15 residues. The CDR3 protein is CASSNPASYTDTQYF. Here the CDR3 DNA reads TGTGCCAGCTCAAACCCGGCCTCCTACACAGATACGCAGTATTTT.

The J gene is TRBJ1-2, the V gene TRBV28; possibly TRBD1 for D (5 bases). Germline CDR1 is MDHEN and CDR2 is SYDVKM. Trimming pared 4 bases from V and 0 bases from J, leaving 9 bases between. The CDR3 is 14 residues long. The CDR3 loop reads CASSWGSSNYGYTF. CDR3 sequence (DNA): TGTGCCAGCAGTTGGGGGTCCTCTAACTATGGCTACACCTTC.

The V gene is TRBV6-6, the J gene TRBJ2-2; D remains ambiguous. The germline gives CDR1 MNHNY, CDR2 SVGAGI (reference sequence). V lost 5 bases and J 5 bases, leaving 15 bases between the germline ends. The length of the CDR3 is 15 residues. The CDR3 DNA reads TGTGCCAGCAGTAGCCCTAACGGCCGGACCGGGGAGCTGTTTTTT. It yields the protein CASSSPNGRTGELFF.

This rearrangement joins TRBV9 to TRBJ1-5; D might be TRBD1 (5 bases). Germline values: CDR1 SGDLS, CDR2 YYNGEE. V was trimmed by 7 bases and J by 6 bases, leaving 17 bases between them. The CDR3 sequence is 14 residues long. CDR3 in amino acids: CASSTAGFGQPQHF. CDR3 nucleotide sequence: TGTGCCAGCTCGACCGCAGGGTTTGGTCAGCCCCAGCATTTT.

The chain couples TRBV23-1 to TRBJ1-1; D unclear. TRBV23-1 is given ORF status, its function remaining uncertain. Deletions cut 3 bases from V and 0 bases from J, with 8 bases between. The CDR3 spans 14 residues. This chain's CDR3 is CASSHQVLNTEAFF. The CDR3 nucleotides read TGCGCCAGCAGTCATCAGGTCTTGAACACTGAAGCTTTCTTT.

The chain carries TRBV9 and TRBJ1-2; TRBD1 agrees at 7 bases. CDR3 length: 14 amino acids. With 3 bases clipped from V and 4 bases from J, the junction kept 6 bases outside the gene matches. Germline CDR1 SGDLS, CDR2 YYNGEE. The DNA of the CDR3 is TGTGCCAGCAGCGCCCGACAGGGAGGCTATGGCTACACCTTC. This gives the protein CASSARQGGYGYTF.

V is TRBV28 and J is TRBJ1-3; TRBD1 might be the D (6 bases). The CDR3 is made up of 15 amino acids. The germline gives CDR1 MDHEN, CDR2 SYDVKM. Trimming shortened V by 9 bases and J by 0 bases, and 15 bases separated the two germline ends. The CDR3 protein is CASRDTQFSGNTIYF. The CDR3 DNA reads TGTGCCAGTCGGGACACACAATTCTCTGGAAACACCATATATTTT.

The rearrangement links TRBV5-4 to TRBJ1-2, with 8 nucleotides matching TRBD1. The germline V gene has CDR1 SGHNT and CDR2 YYREEE (reference sequence). Trimming took 6 bases from V and 6 from J; bases not matched to a gene: 7. The CDR3 extends over 13 amino acids. DNA of the CDR3: TGTGCCAGCACCAGGACAGGGTTTAATGGCTACACCTTC. Translating gives CASTRTGFNGYTF.

The V call is TRBV6-5, the J call TRBJ1-2, with 7 bases that match TRBD1. The V gene's germline CDR1 is MNHEY and CDR2 SVGAGI. This CDR3 comprises 13 residues. The V and J ends lost 5 bases and 5 bases, in that order; junction bases with no gene match: 5. In DNA, the CDR3 is TGTGCCAGCAGTCAACGGGACAGATATGGCTACACCTTC. Translated: CASSQRDRYGYTF.